This T cell receptor (beta chain) was sequenced in a study of cytomegalovirus exposure and HLA in healthy donors. Findings and caveats of the study: A later analysis found TCR association rates differed by HLA locus, highest for DRB1 and lowest for HLA-C. There was a cluster of highly shared sequence variants that was likely a sequencing artifact. Earlier results showed most TCR beta V segments being productive about 87% or about 30% of the time.

The PCR ran on 60 Vbeta and 13 Jbeta primers. Profiling relied on immunoSEQ multiplex PCR, and the TCRdb table lists in-frame clones only, not all of them. The sample includes over 110,000 clones, about four fifths of them seen just once. On this clone itself: What it binds is not known.

Germline loops: CDR1 MDHEN, CDR2 SYDVKM. Trimming removed 7 bases at V and 5 bases at J, with 11 bases between. The CDR3 contains 12 residues. The sample was PBMCs. The chain uses TRBV28 and TRBJ1-1; the D gene is possibly TRBD1 (6 bases). The TCR was taken from a man aged 35 to 55 in good health and CMV-seronegative. The CDR3 loop reads CASIPQGTEAFF. The CDR3 coding sequence is TGTGCCAGCATACCCCAGGGGACTGAAGCTTTCTTT. Variable domain in full (rest from reference TRBV28 and TRBJ1-1): DVKVTQSSRYLVKRTGEKVFLECVQDMDHENMFWYRQDPGLGLRLIYFSYDVKMKEKGDIPEGYSVSREKKERFSLILESASTNQTSMYLCASIPQGTEAFFGQGTRLTVV.